This TCR beta chain appears in the sequencing data of a study of T cell responses to AZD1222 COVID-19 vaccine. V was clipped by 8 bases and J by 1 base; unmatched bases: 3. Germline CDR1 SGHTA, CDR2 FQGTGA. This CDR3 spans 13 amino acids. The method was immunoSEQ multiplex PCR; TCRdb's version includes in-frame clones alone and lacks a portion of them. The sample has fewer than 200,000 clones, 80% to 95% seen once. V is TRBV7-3 and J is TRBJ1-1; the match to TRBD1 covers 8 bases. This TCR was recovered from an adult in good health. The sequenced sample was peripheral blood, obtained on day 0 of AZD1222 vaccination. The CDR3 sequence is CASGQGPNTEAFF. As DNA, the CDR3 is TGTGCCAGCGGACAGGGCCCGAACACTGAAGCTTTCTTT.